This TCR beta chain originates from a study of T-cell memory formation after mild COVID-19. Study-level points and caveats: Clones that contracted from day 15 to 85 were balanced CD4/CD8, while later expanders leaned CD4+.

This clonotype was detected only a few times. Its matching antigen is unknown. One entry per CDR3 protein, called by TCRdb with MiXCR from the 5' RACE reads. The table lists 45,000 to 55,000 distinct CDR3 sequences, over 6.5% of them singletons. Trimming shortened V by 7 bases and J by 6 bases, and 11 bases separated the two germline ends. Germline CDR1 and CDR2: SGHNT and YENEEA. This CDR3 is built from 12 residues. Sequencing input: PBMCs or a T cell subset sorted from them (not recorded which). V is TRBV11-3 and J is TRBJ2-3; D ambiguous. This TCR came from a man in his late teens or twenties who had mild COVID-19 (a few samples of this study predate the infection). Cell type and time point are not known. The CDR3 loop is CASKGRADTQYF. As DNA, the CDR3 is TGTGCCAGCAAGGGTCGAGCTGATACGCAGTATTTT.